These T cell receptor beta chains were read from a single sample in a study of T-cell memory formation after mild COVID-19. TCRdb reprocessed the 5' RACE reads via MiXCR and lists one record per CDR3 protein. The sample carries under 200,000 distinct CDR3 sequences, 9.5% to 13% recorded once. Sequencing was done on a sample of PBMCs or a T cell subset sorted from them (not recorded which). The receptors shown here come from a man between 18 and 35 years old who had mild COVID-19 (a few samples of this study predate the infection). Cell type and time point are not known. Each CDR3 is given with its conserved first and last residue. The D gene is left open where the match is weak. A row's size may be missing; if present it is once, few, many or a size class.

clone_size,j_call,v_call,d_call,cdr3_aa,cdr3_nt
few,TRBJ2-4,TRBV5-6,NA,CASSLTQTIKNIQYF,TGTGCCAGCAGCTTGACACAGACGATAAAAAACATTCAGTACTTC
NA,TRBJ2-4,TRBV20-1,NA,CSARMAGALAKNIQYF,TGCAGTGCTAGAATGGCAGGGGCCTTAGCCAAAAACATTCAGTACTTC
few,TRBJ2-6,TRBV10-3,TRBD2,CAISGLAGSFSGANVLTF,TGTGCCATCAGCGGACTAGCGGGGTCCTTCTCTGGGGCCAACGTCCTGACTTTC
NA,TRBJ1-4,TRBV6-5,NA,CASSTGGVDEKLFF,TGTGCCAGCAGTACGGGGGGGGTTGATGAAAAACTGTTTTTT
many,TRBJ1-1,TRBV7-2,NA,CASSSDGNTEAFF,TGTGCCAGCAGCTCAGACGGCAACACTGAAGCTTTCTTT
NA,TRBJ1-1,TRBV7-2,TRBD1,CASSRPGQGATEAFF,TGTGCCAGCAGCCGCCCGGGACAGGGGGCGACGGAAGCTTTCTTT
many,TRBJ1-1,TRBV27,NA,CASSFKETTEAFF,TGTGCCAGCAGTTTTAAAGAGACCACTGAAGCTTTCTTT
NA,TRBJ2-5,TRBV18,NA,CASSPGTKETQYF,TGTGCCAGCTCACCGGGGACCAAAGAGACCCAGTACTTC
few,TRBJ2-6,TRBV4-1,TRBD1,CASSQRDPGQGLLGANVLTF,TGCGCCAGCAGCCAGAGGGACCCGGGACAGGGTTTATTAGGGGCCAACGTCCTGACTTTC
NA,TRBJ1-6,TRBV7-2,NA,CASSLPTHSPLHF,TGTGCCAGCAGCCTCCCGACCCATTCACCCCTCCACTTT
NA,TRBJ2-3,TRBV11-2,NA,CASSLDWGAKDTQYF,TGTGCCAGCAGCTTAGATTGGGGGGCCAAAGATACGCAGTATTTT
few,TRBJ1-1,TRBV4-2,NA,CASSHPGLGTSTEAFF,TGTGCCAGCAGCCACCCGGGACTGGGGACGTCCACTGAAGCTTTCTTT
NA,TRBJ1-1,TRBV7-8,NA,CASSSQGIHMNTEAFF,TGTGCCAGCAGCTCCCAGGGGATTCACATGAACACTGAAGCTTTCTTT
many,TRBJ2-1,TRBV7-2,TRBD2,CASSLTSGGVQFF,TGTGCCAGCAGCTTAACCAGCGGGGGCGTGCAGTTCTTC
few,TRBJ2-5,TRBV7-2,TRBD2,CASSLVMLAGVLETQYF,TGTGCCAGCAGCTTAGTAATGCTAGCGGGGGTTCTAGAGACCCAGTACTTC
few,TRBJ2-7,TRBV6-5,TRBD1,CASGTGTSSYEQYF,TGTGCCAGTGGGACAGGCACAAGCTCCTACGAGCAGTACTTC
few,TRBJ2-3,TRBV11-2,TRBD2,CASSLDGGVVGSSTDTQYF,TGTGCCAGCAGCTTAGATGGGGGGGTAGTTGGCTCTAGCACAGATACGCAGTATTTT
few,TRBJ1-5,TRBV7-9,NA,CASSLGSYNQPQHF,TGTGCCAGCAGCTTGGGGAGTTACAATCAGCCCCAGCATTTT
NA,TRBJ2-7,TRBV4-3,NA,CASSPGRGYEQYF,TGCGCCAGCAGCCCAGGGAGAGGCTACGAGCAGTACTTC
NA,TRBJ2-2,TRBV4-3,TRBD1,CASSQFPDRAGELFF,TGCGCCAGCAGCCAATTCCCCGACAGGGCCGGGGAGCTGTTTTTT
NA,TRBJ2-5,TRBV20-1,TRBD1,CSASFEQGAKTQYF,TGCAGTGCTAGTTTCGAGCAGGGGGCGAAGACCCAGTACTTC
many,TRBJ2-3,TRBV5-1,TRBD1,CASSPGQATDTQYF,TGCGCCAGCAGCCCGGGACAGGCCACAGATACGCAGTATTTT
few,TRBJ1-2,TRBV6-6,NA,CASSTGTARSGYTF,TGTGCCAGCAGTACCGGGACGGCCCGCTCTGGCTACACCTTC